This T cell receptor (beta chain) was documented in a study of CD8 T cells in Susac syndrome. The RNA input was roughly 0.45 to 1 ug, and it was reverse transcribed with random hexamers. Amplification of TCR beta CDR3 spanned 54 Vbeta and 13 Jbeta via immunoSEQ multiplex PCR. One entry per CDR3 protein, called by TCRdb with MiXCR from the immunoSEQ multiplex PCR reads. The sample carries around 170,000 distinct CDR3 sequences, roughly 94% recorded once. About this clonotype itself: Its antigen is undetermined.

Per the germline V gene, CDR1 is DFQATT and CDR2 is SNEGSKA (reference sequence). Losses at the gene ends were 6 bases for V and 4 bases for J; bases not matched to a gene: 9. The CDR3 contains 14 residues. Study results and caveats: The study identified approximately sixteen and five Susac-specific public clones in total CD8+ and CD8+ TEMRA repertoires. In TEMRA cells and active patients, CD8+ clonal expansion in Susac reached its peak.

This TCR was recovered from a human donor with Susac syndrome. Sequencing used CD8+ T cells from PBMCs. The rearrangement uses TRBV20-1 and TRBJ1-1; 9 nucleotides align to TRBD1. The CDR3 nucleotides are TGCAGTGCCCGCATAACAGGGGGCGGCACTGAAGCTTTCTTT. Residues: CSARITGGGTEAFF.